These T cell receptor beta chains were read from a single sample in a study of regulatory dendritic cells for organ transplantation. Sequencing was performed with immunoSEQ multiplex PCR; in TCRdb, only in-frame clones are kept and a portion is missing. The data show some 40,000 clones, with about 93% seen just once and approximately 0.11% held by the top ten. Sequences were obtained from naive CD8+ T cells from blood. The origin of the receptors is a human donor in good health. Each CDR3 is given with its conserved first and last residue. Each record gives: J gene, V gene, clone size, D gene, CDR3 protein, CDR3 DNA. The D gene is left open where the match is weak. Clone size is stated in some rows and not others, as once, few, many or a class when expanded.

>TRBJ2-5|TRBV27|NA|NA
CASSDRGQETQYF
TGTGCCAGTTCCGACCGGGGCCAAGAGACCCAGTACTTC
>TRBJ2-3|TRBV19|once|NA
CASSMDPSGDTQYF
TGTGCCAGTAGTATGGACCCGTCCGGAGATACGCAGTATTTT
>TRBJ1-6|TRBV27|NA|NA
CASSLITSSYNSPLHF
TGTGCCAGCAGTTTGATCACGAGCTCCTATAATTCACCCCTCCACTTT
>TRBJ2-7|TRBV5-5|NA|TRBD2
CASTTGTSGYEQYF
TGTGCCAGCACCACCGGGACTAGCGGCTACGAGCAGTACTTC
>TRBJ1-1|TRBV7-9|NA|NA
CASSPVMVPEAFF
TGTGCCAGCAGCCCCGTTATGGTTCCTGAAGCTTTCTTT
>TRBJ2-1|TRBV7-9|NA|NA
CASSLGRFADRAQFF
TGTGCCAGCAGCTTAGGTCGGTTCGCGGACAGAGCTCAGTTCTTC
>TRBJ2-7|TRBV28|NA|TRBD1
CASSTARDSYEQYF
TGTGCCAGCAGTACCGCTAGGGACAGCTACGAGCAGTACTTC
>TRBJ2-7|TRBV7-3|once|NA
CASSLSGDMIYEQYF
TGTGCCAGCAGCTTAAGTGGGGATATGATTTACGAGCAGTACTTC
>TRBJ1-1|TRBV30|NA|NA
CAWSVLFTGGHTEAFF
TGTGCCTGGAGTGTTTTATTTACGGGGGGCCACACTGAAGCTTTCTTT
>TRBJ1-4|TRBV7-6|NA|TRBD1
CASSPRQGGNEKLFF
TGTGCCAGCAGCCCCCGACAGGGCGGGAATGAAAAACTGTTTTTT
>TRBJ2-7|TRBV7-8|NA|NA
CASSSGLNVNSYEQYF
TGTGCCAGCAGCTCAGGACTAAACGTCAACTCCTACGAGCAGTACTTC
>TRBJ2-2|TRBV9|NA|NA
CASSASGELFF
TGTGCCAGCAGCGCCAGCGGGGAGCTGTTTTTT
>TRBJ1-1|TRBV5-1|NA|TRBD1
CASSLGGTGTTMNTEAFF
TGCGCCAGCAGCTTGGGCGGGACAGGGACTACGATGAACACTGAAGCTTTCTTT
>TRBJ2-7|TRBV6-1|NA|TRBD1
CASSVGQGSYEQYF
TGTGCCAGCAGTGTGGGACAGGGCAGCTACGAGCAGTACTTC
>TRBJ2-7|TRBV27|NA|NA
CASTDTGTYEQYF
TGTGCCAGCACTGACACGGGGACCTACGAGCAGTACTTC